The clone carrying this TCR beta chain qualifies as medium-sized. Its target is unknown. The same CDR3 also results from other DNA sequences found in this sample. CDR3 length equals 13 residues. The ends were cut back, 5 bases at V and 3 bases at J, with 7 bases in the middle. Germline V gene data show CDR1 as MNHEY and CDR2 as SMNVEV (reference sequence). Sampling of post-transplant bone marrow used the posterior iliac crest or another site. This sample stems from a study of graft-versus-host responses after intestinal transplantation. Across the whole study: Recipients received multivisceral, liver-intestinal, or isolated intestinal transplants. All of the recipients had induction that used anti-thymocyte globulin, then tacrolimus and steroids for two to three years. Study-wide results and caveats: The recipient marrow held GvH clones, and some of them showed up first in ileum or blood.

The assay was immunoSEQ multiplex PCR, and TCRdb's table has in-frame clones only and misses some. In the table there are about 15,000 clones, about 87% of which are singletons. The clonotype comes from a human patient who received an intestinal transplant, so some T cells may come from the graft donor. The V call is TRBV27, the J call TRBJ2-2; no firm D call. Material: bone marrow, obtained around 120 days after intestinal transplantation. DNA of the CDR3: TGTGCCAGCAGTCCAACTTACACCGGGGAGCTGTTTTTT. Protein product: CASSPTYTGELFF.